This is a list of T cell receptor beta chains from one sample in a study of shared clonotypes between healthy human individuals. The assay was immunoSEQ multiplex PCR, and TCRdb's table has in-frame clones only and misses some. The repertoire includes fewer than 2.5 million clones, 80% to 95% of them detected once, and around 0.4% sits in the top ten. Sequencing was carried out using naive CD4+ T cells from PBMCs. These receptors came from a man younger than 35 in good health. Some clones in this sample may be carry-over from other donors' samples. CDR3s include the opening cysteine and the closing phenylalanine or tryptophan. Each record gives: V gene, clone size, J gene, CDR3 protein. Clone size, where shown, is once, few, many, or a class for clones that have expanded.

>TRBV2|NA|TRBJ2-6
CASSEGWGANVLTF
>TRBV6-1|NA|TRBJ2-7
CASSESSGSPYEQYF
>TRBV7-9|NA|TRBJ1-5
CASSLLGDQQPQHF
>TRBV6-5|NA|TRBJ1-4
CASSYANREKLFF
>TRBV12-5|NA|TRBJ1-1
CASGLTVTEAFF
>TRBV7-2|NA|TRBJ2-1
CASSTGASWDEQFF
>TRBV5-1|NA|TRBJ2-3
CASSLVAGADTQYF
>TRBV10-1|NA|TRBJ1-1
CASSGRRGLNTEAFF
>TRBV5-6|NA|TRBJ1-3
CASSRTSSGNTIYF
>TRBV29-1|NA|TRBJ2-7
CSVVDSIAEQYF
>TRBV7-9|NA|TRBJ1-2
CASGGQGDHGYTF
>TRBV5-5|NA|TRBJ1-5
CASRWTAAANQPQHF
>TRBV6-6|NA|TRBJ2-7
CASSYSNSGGGEQYF
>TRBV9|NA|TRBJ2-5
CASSVDSGSQETQYF
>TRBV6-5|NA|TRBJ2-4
CASRGQGGANIQYF
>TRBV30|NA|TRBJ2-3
CAWSERQVTDTQYF
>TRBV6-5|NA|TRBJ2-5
CASSYWTEARETQYF
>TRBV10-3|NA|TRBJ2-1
CAISGLNEQFF
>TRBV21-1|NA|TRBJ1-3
CASSKGQGAKKKNTIYF
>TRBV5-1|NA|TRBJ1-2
CASRPAATKVEYGYTF
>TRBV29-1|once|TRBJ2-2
CSVQSANTGELFF
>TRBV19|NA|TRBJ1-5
CARPLGRDLNQPQHF
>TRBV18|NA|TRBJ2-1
CASSPLDEQFF
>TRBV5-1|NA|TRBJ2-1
CASNLLPGSPYNEQFF
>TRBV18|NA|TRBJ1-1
CASSPAGTLTEAFF
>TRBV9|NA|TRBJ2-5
CASSVAGGETQYF
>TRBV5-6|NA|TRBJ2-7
CASSLGQGRSYEQYF
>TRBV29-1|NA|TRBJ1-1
CSGWTDTEAFF
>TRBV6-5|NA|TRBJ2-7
CASRPTGVVYEQYF
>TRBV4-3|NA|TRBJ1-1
CASSHDTTGTGFEAFF
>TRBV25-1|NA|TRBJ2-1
CASSEMGTGGGNEQFF
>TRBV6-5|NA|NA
CASREGPSSYEQYF
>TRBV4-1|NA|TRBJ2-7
CASSLSEGREMPFEQYF
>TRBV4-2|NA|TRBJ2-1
CASSQEGGRTPHGNEQFF
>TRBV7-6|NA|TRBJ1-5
CASSLEKHQPQHF
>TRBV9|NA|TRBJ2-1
CASSVGHTLAGGLNEQFF
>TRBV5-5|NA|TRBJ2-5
CASSLSSGRGETQYF
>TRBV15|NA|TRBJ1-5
CATSRVLWGLNQPQHF
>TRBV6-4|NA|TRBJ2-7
CASSPGGQYEQYF
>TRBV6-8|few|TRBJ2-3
CASSALGLAGGEDTQYF
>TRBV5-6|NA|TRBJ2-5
CASSVGLLETQYF
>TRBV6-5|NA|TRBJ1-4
CASSYGGGINEKLFF
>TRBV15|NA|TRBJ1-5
CATSRDRGEYSNQPQHF
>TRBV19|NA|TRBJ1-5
CASSIGAGTGPYSNQPQHF
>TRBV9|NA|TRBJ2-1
CASSVVTSGRGEQFF